These T cell receptor beta chains were read from a single sample in a study of beta chain features in type 1 diabetes. Libraries were prepared by immunoSEQ multiplex PCR; TCRdb keeps only in-frame clonotypes and omits some of them. The sample has under 250,000 clones, approximately 15% seen once; the top ten hold roughly 0.019%. The sequenced sample was naive CD4+ T cells from blood. The receptors were gathered from a man aged 25-45 years with type 1 diabetes. CDR3s include the opening cysteine and the closing phenylalanine or tryptophan. The D gene is left open where the match is weak. The size of a clone is reported for some rows only, either as once, few or many, or as a class for expanded clones.

D gene,clone size,J gene,V gene,CDR3 protein,CDR3 DNA
-,-,TRBJ1-1,TRBV2,CASRARDKKNTEAFF,TGTGCCAGCAGGGCCCGGGACAAAAAGAACACTGAAGCTTTCTTT
TRBD1,few,TRBJ2-3,TRBV6-1,CASSDYRGDTQYF,TGTGCCAGCAGTGATTACAGGGGAGATACGCAGTATTTT
-,-,TRBJ1-1,TRBV6-5,CASSYSSDTEAFF,TGTGCCAGCAGTTACTCGTCAGACACTGAAGCTTTCTTT
-,few,TRBJ1-1,TRBV6-5,CASSQPQAGAFF,TGTGCCAGCAGTCAGCCACAGGCAGGGGCTTTCTTT
TRBD2,few,TRBJ2-1,TRBV5-1,CASSSAGLAGAYNEQFF,TGCGCCAGCAGCTCCGCGGGACTAGCGGGAGCCTACAATGAGCAGTTCTTC
-,-,TRBJ1-1,TRBV30,CAWSPGAGRWAFF,TGTGCCTGGAGTCCTGGGGCAGGGAGGTGGGCTTTCTTT
-,-,TRBJ1-4,TRBV9,CASSVDVLGQLFF,TGTGCCAGCAGCGTAGATGTGTTGGGCCAACTGTTTTTT
TRBD2,-,TRBJ2-1,TRBV11-3,CASSFSGGVGNEQFF,TGTGCCAGCAGCTTTAGCGGGGGGGTCGGCAATGAGCAGTTCTTC
TRBD1,few,TRBJ2-1,TRBV6-5,CASRVGGRQFF,TGTGCCAGCAGAGTAGGGGGCCGACAGTTCTTC
TRBD1,-,TRBJ2-5,TRBV29-1,CSVLDRVHETQYF,TGCAGCGTTCTAGACAGGGTCCACGAGACCCAGTACTTC
-,-,TRBJ1-5,TRBV29-1,CSAGGGNQPQHF,TGCAGCGCTGGAGGGGGCAATCAGCCCCAGCATTTT
TRBD2,-,TRBJ2-2,TRBV29-1,CSVVGGGWTGELFF,TGCAGCGTTGTCGGGGGGGGATGGACCGGGGAGCTGTTTTTT
TRBD1,few,TRBJ1-5,TRBV6-6,CASSLQGNQPQHF,TGTGCCAGCAGTTTACAGGGGAATCAGCCCCAGCATTTT
-,-,TRBJ1-2,TRBV7-9,CASSPSAGQTVYGYTF,TGTGCCAGCAGCCCCAGTGCGGGCCAGACGGTCTATGGCTACACCTTC
TRBD2,-,TRBJ2-3,TRBV30,CAVTSGGGDTQYF,TGTGCCGTGACTAGCGGGGGGGGAGATACGCAGTATTTT
-,-,TRBJ2-1,TRBV7-9,CASSLRGAINEQFF,TGTGCCAGCAGCTTACGGGGGGCGATTAATGAGCAGTTCTTC
TRBD1,few,TRBJ1-5,TRBV5-1,CASSPGTGEYQPQHF,TGCGCCAGCAGCCCGGGGACAGGGGAATATCAGCCCCAGCATTTT
TRBD1,few,TRBJ2-3,TRBV18,CASSPPVRGFTDTQYF,TGTGCCAGCTCACCACCGGTCAGGGGGTTCACAGATACGCAGTATTTT
TRBD2,-,TRBJ2-1,TRBV19,CASSVQREPYNEQFF,TGTGCCAGTAGTGTCCAGCGGGAACCCTACAATGAGCAGTTCTTC
-,few,TRBJ1-3,TRBV7-2,CASSRTISGNTIYF,TGTGCCAGCAGCCGGACAATCTCTGGAAACACCATATATTTT
-,once,TRBJ2-7,TRBV30,CAWSGGKNEQYF,TGTGCCTGGAGTGGAGGGAAGAACGAGCAGTACTTC
TRBD1,-,TRBJ2-5,TRBV29-1,CSVAPTGGSSEQYF,TGCAGCGTTGCCCCGACAGGGGGCAGTTCTGAGCAGTACTTC
-,-,TRBJ1-1,TRBV6-5,CASSYPSERNTEAFF,TGTGCCAGCAGTTACCCTAGCGAGAGGAACACTGAAGCTTTCTTT
-,-,TRBJ1-5,TRBV4-1,CASSQDQGQPQHF,TGCGCCAGCAGCCAAGACCAGGGGCAGCCCCAGCATTTT
TRBD2,-,TRBJ2-5,TRBV7-2,CASSLRLAGVKETQYF,TGTGCCAGCAGCCTTCGACTAGCGGGGGTAAAAGAGACCCAGTACTTC
TRBD1,-,TRBJ1-2,TRBV14,CASSQVHRGQGYTF,TGTGCCAGCAGCCAAGTACACAGGGGGCAAGGCTACACCTTC
TRBD1,few,TRBJ2-6,TRBV7-9,CASSSPGQAGANVLTF,TGTGCCAGCAGCTCCCCGGGACAGGCTGGGGCCAACGTCCTGACTTTC
TRBD1,-,TRBJ1-5,TRBV5-1,CASSLSWTGDGQPQHF,TGCGCCAGCAGCTTGTCTTGGACAGGGGACGGTCAGCCCCAGCATTTT
TRBD2,-,TRBJ2-1,TRBV6-5,CASSYRAGDEQFF,TGTGCCAGCAGTTACCGGGCGGGAGATGAGCAGTTCTTC
-,-,TRBJ2-1,TRBV6-6,CASSRNQGRNYNEQFF,TGTGCCAGCAGCCGTAACCAGGGGAGAAACTACAATGAGCAGTTCTTC
-,-,TRBJ1-2,TRBV19,CASSIKGDYGYTF,TGTGCCAGTAGTATCAAGGGGGACTATGGCTACACCTTC
TRBD1,-,TRBJ1-5,TRBV30,CAWGKGQGAGQPQHF,TGTGCCTGGGGGAAAGGACAGGGGGCTGGGCAGCCCCAGCATTTT
-,few,TRBJ2-7,TRBV11-2,CASSLRGAEEQYF,TGTGCCAGCAGCTTACGGGGGGCAGAGGAGCAGTACTTC
TRBD1,once,TRBJ1-5,TRBV6-6,CASCQGTGVQPQHF,TGTGCCAGCTGCCAAGGGACAGGGGTTCAGCCCCAGCATTTT